This TCR beta chain was identified in a study of post-analysis software for immune sequencing data. There are 15 residues in the CDR3. CDR1 is SGHDT and CDR2 is YYEEEE in the germline V gene. V was cut by 3 bases and J by 7 bases, with 20 bases left in between. Findings and limits, study-wide: When patients were compared with controls, about five TRBV segments were more frequent, TRBV5-6, TRBV5-1 and TRBV20-1 among them.

The authors incorporated unique molecular identifiers into the TCR beta cDNA libraries. MiXCR was run by TCRdb on the PCR reads, yielding one entry per CDR3 protein. The sample carries 450,000 to 650,000 distinct CDR3 sequences, about 40% recorded once. Of note for this clonotype: The antigen is undetermined.

This rearrangement joins TRBV5-6 to TRBJ2-7; TRBD1 or TRBD2 may be the D gene (6 bases each). Sequencing used blood. This TCR was sampled from a girl aged 10-17 years with multiple sclerosis. The CDR3: CASSSNSRQAGEQYF. DNA for the CDR3: TGTGCCAGCAGCTCCAACTCCCGACAGGCGGGAGAGCAGTACTTC.